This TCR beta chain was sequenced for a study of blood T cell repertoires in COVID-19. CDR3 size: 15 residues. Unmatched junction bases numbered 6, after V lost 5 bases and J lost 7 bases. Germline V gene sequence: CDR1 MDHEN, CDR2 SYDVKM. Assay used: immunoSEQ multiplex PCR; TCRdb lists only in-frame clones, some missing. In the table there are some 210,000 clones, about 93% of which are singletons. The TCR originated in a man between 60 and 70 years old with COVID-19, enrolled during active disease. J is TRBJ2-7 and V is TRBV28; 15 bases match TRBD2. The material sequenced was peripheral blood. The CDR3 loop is CASSAGLAGGGEQYF. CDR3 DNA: TGTGCCAGCAGTGCCGGACTAGCGGGAGGGGGTGAGCAGTACTTC. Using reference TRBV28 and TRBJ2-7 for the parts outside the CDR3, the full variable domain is DVKVTQSSRYLVKRTGEKVFLECVQDMDHENMFWYRQDPGLGLRLIYFSYDVKMKEKGDIPEGYSVSREKKERFSLILESASTNQTSMYLCASSAGLAGGGEQYFGPGTRLTVT.